This paragraph reports one T cell receptor (beta chain). This sample is drawn from a study of memory CD4+ T cells and cytomegalovirus serostatus. For the study at large: Of the healthy Belgian adults, eight or nine were CMV seropositive and 20 to 30 seronegative.

Assay: immunoSEQ multiplex PCR; the TCRdb copy retains only in-frame clones and omits some. The sample records under 85,000 clones, around 80% being singletons. Single viable CD3+CD4+CD8-CD45RO+ cells were sorted as the memory CD4+ T cells. Positive selection with CD4 microbeads enriched total CD4+ T cells. The CDR3 totals 13 residues. Deletions cut 2 bases from V and 9 bases from J, with 11 bases between. Germline V gene data show CDR1 as MNHEY and CDR2 as SMNVEV (reference sequence). The rearrangement joins TRBV27 to TRBJ1-5; D is uncertain. The receptor was derived from an adult in good health and CMV-seropositive. Sequenced sample: memory CD4+ T cells from blood. The CDR3 DNA follows: TGTGCCAGCAGTTTACGGGATAGAGGGCCCCAGCATTTT. Residues: CASSLRDRGPQHF.